A selection of T cell receptor beta chains follows, all from one sample in a study of shared clonotypes between healthy human individuals. Repertoires were generated with immunoSEQ multiplex PCR, while TCRdb's copy carries only in-frame clones and drops some. The sample shows roughly 1,500,000 clones, 95% to 99% of them seen only once. The sample consisted of naive CD4+ T cells sorted from blood. These receptors were collected from a man aged 30 to 39 in good health. The CDR3 runs from the conserved cysteine through the conserved F or W. D genes are given only for firm matches. Clone size is shown for a subset of rows, as once, few, many or a class of expanded clone.

TGCGCCAGCAGCTTGACCCCCAGGGCAGGCCAAGAGACCCAGTACTTC	CASSLTPRAGQETQYF	NA	TRBJ2-5	TRBV5-1	once
TGTGCCAGCAGTTGGGGACAGGGAAGCTACGAGCAGTACTTC	CASSWGQGSYEQYF	TRBD1	TRBJ2-7	TRBV6-6	NA
TGTGCCAGCAGTGTACTAGCGGCTCCTAAGTCCTACGAGCAGTACTTC	CASSVLAAPKSYEQYF	TRBD2	TRBJ2-7	TRBV28	NA
TGTGCCAGCAGCTTCACGGGAGCAGGCGAGCAGTACTTC	CASSFTGAGEQYF	NA	TRBJ2-7	TRBV7-3	NA
TGCGCCAGCAGTCAATCGGACCCTGGGGGCCCATCAGGGCCCCAGCATTTT	CASSQSDPGGPSGPQHF	NA	TRBJ1-5	TRBV23-1	NA
TGTGCCAGCAGCTCTAGCGGGAGCTCCTACAATGAGCAGTTCTTC	CASSSSGSSYNEQFF	TRBD2	TRBJ2-1	TRBV5-6	NA
TGTGCCATCAGAAACAGGTACTCCTACAATGAGCAGTTCTTC	CAIRNRYSYNEQFF	NA	TRBJ2-1	TRBV10-3	NA
TGTGCCAGCAGCTTAGCGGGCCCCGGGCCCAGGGAGCTGTTTTTT	CASSLAGPGPRELFF	NA	TRBJ2-2	TRBV7-9	NA
TGCGCCAGCAGCTTGGCAGGACCCTCCACCGGGGAGCTGTTTTTT	CASSLAGPSTGELFF	NA	TRBJ2-2	TRBV5-1	NA
TGTGCCAGCAGCTTAGATCCGACAGGGGCGTTATACGAGCAGTACTTC	CASSLDPTGALYEQYF	TRBD1	TRBJ2-7	TRBV7-8	NA
TGTGCCAGCAGCTTCAGGGCACCCCGAACCTACGAGCAGTACTTC	CASSFRAPRTYEQYF	NA	TRBJ2-7	TRBV5-6	NA